The TCR beta chain under discussion was sequenced for a study of post-analysis software for immune sequencing data. Study summary: Relapsing-remitting, secondary progressive and progressive-relapsing courses of multiple sclerosis were included. Broader study findings: In patients, TRBV5-6, TRBV5-1 and TRBV20-1 belonged to five TRBV segments found more frequently than in controls. Compared with controls, patients showed significantly lower normalized Chao1 diversity. Pronounced co-clustering by F measure was evident among identically batched samples.

The ends were cut back, 1 base at V and 5 bases at J, with 11 bases in the middle. Germline CDR1 MNHEY, CDR2 SVGAGI. The CDR3 extends over 14 amino acids. Of note for this clonotype: Its antigen is currently unknown.

Unique molecular identifiers were present in the TCR beta cDNA libraries. TCRdb redid the calling of the PCR reads with MiXCR, one entry per CDR3 protein. The sample records 650,000 to 850,000 distinct CDR3 sequences, 46% being singletons. The chain is built from TRBV6-5 and TRBJ2-5, with D hard to call. The origin of this receptor is a girl between 5 and 17 years old with multiple sclerosis. Specimen: blood. The CDR3 loop reads CASSYLGRRETQYF. The DNA for the CDR3 is TGTGCCAGCAGTTACTTAGGGCGCCGGGAGACCCAGTACTTC.